This TCR beta chain was sequenced during a study of blood T cell repertoires in COVID-19. Looking at the study overall: Italy, Spain and the United States were the sources of the convalescent and acute COVID-19 samples. T cells, B-cell-depleted T cells, or PBMCs provided the cDNA or gDNA that served as material.

CDR3 length equals 15 residues. Trimming pared 9 bases from V and 3 bases from J, leaving 20 bases between. Germline CDR1 is KGHDR and CDR2 is SFDVKD. Source study methods: Amplified reference gene primers provided the basis for estimating nucleated cell counts. Profiling relied on immunoSEQ multiplex PCR, and the TCRdb table lists in-frame clones only, not all of them. V and J calls and clone size are as listed in that table; D and trimming were resolved from the DNA. The data contain about 90,000 clones, roughly 80% of them singletons. The receptor was derived from a woman between 65 and 79 years old with active or convalescent COVID-19. Specimen: peripheral blood. The genes are TRBV24-1 and TRBJ2-7, with D maybe TRBD1 (6 bases). For the CDR3, the DNA is TGTGCCACCCACCAGGGGTTTAACCATAGCTACGAGCAGTACTTC. Amino acid sequence: CATHQGFNHSYEQYF.